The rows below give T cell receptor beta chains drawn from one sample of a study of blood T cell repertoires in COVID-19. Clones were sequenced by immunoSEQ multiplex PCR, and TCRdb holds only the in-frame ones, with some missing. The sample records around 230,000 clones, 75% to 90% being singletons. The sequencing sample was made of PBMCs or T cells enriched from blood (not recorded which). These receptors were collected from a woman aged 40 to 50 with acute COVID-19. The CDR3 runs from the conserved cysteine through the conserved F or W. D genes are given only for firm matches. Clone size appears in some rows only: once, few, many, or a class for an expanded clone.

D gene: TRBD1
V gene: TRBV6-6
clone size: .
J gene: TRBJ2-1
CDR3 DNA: TGTGCCAGCAGTCGACTAACAGGGACAGGCGACACGAATGAGCAGTTCTTC
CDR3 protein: CASSRLTGTGDTNEQFF

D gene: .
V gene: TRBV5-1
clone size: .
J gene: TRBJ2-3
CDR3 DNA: TGCGCCAGCAGACCCCTAGCAGGCAGCACAGATACGCAGTATTTT
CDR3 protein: CASRPLAGSTDTQYF

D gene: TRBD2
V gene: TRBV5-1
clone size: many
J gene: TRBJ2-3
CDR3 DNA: TGCGCCAGCAGCTTTAGCGGGGGTGCAGATACGCAGTATTTT
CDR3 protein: CASSFSGGADTQYF

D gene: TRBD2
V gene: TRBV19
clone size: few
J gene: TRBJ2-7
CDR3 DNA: TGTGCCAGTAGCAGTAGGCTAGCGGGAAACTACGAGCAGTACTTC
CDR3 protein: CASSSRLAGNYEQYF

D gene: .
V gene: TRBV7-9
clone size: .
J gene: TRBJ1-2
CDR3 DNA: TGTGCCAGCAGCCCCTGGCACAGTCTAACAAGCTATGGCTACACCTTC
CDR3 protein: CASSPWHSLTSYGYTF

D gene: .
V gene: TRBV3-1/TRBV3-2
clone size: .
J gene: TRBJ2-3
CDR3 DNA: TGTGCCAGTCGACGTAGCCCCCTTAGCACAGATACGCAGTATTTT
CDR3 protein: CASRRSPLSTDTQYF

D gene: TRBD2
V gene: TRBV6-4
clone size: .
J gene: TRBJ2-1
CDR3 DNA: TGTGCCAGCAGTGACTTTCTAGCGGGAGATGTCAATGAGCAGTTCTTC
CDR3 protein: CASSDFLAGDVNEQFF

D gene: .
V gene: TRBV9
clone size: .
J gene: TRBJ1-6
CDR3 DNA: TGTGCCAGCAGTCCAACGGGGGTTTCCGACTCACCCCTCCACTTT
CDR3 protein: CASSPTGVSDSPLHF

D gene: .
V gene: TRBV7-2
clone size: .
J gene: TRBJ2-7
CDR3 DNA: TGTGCCAGCAGCTTTCTACCTTCCTACGAGCAGTACTTC
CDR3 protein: CASSFLPSYEQYF

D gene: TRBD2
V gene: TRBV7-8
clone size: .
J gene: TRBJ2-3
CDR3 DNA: TGTGCCAGCAGCTCCCCGCGGGGACTAGTGAAATATTTT
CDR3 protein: CASSSPRGLVKYF

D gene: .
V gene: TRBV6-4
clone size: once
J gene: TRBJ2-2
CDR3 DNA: TGTGCCAGCAGTGAGCAACAGAACACCGGGGAGCTGTTTTTT
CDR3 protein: CASSEQQNTGELFF

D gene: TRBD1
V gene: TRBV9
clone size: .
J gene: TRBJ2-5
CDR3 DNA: TGTGCCAGCAGCGGGACAGGGCAAGAGACCCAGTACTTC
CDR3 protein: CASSGTGQETQYF

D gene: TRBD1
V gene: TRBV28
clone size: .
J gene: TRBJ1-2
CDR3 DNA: TGTGCCAGCAGCCTCAGACAGGGGCATGGCTACACCTTC
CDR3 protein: CASSLRQGHGYTF

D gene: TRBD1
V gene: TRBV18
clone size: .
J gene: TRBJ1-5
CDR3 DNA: TGTGCCAGCTCACCACATCGAAAAGGGGGCTACAATCAGCCCCAGCATTTT
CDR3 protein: CASSPHRKGGYNQPQHF

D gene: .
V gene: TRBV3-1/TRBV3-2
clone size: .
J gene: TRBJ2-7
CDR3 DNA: TGTGCCAGCAGCCAACAACCAGCCTACGAGCAGTACTTC
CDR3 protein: CASSQQPAYEQYF